Described below is a single T cell receptor (beta chain) sequence and its context. Its antigen is still unknown. Deletions cut 0 bases from V and 0 bases from J, with 7 bases between. Germline CDR1 is SGHDT and CDR2 is YYEEEE. The CDR3 covers 14 residues. This record comes from a study of shared clonotypes between healthy human individuals. The study, taken as a whole, reports: Genetic and exposure-history diversity was limited by the few donors.

Together with CD45RO+ cells, CCR7-negative CD45RA+ TemRA cells were included in CD8 memory. The authors ran the assay at deep level. Methods used by the authors: ImmunoSEQ output held junction-only sequences without quality scores, so filtering differed. Repertoires were generated with immunoSEQ multiplex PCR, while TCRdb's copy carries only in-frame clones and drops some. From that table come the V and J calls and clone size; the DNA was used to work out D and trimming. The sample yields fewer than 150,000 clones, about 70% seen once. The receptor was isolated from a woman in her 30s in good health. The rearrangement uses TRBV5-6 and TRBJ2-7, with D hard to call. The source material was memory CD8+ T cells sorted from blood. Subset denoted: CD45RO+ cells pooled with CCR7-negative TemRA cells. The CDR3 loop is CASSLARYSYEQYF. The CDR3 coding sequence is TGTGCCAGCAGCTTGGCCCGATACTCCTACGAGCAGTACTTC.